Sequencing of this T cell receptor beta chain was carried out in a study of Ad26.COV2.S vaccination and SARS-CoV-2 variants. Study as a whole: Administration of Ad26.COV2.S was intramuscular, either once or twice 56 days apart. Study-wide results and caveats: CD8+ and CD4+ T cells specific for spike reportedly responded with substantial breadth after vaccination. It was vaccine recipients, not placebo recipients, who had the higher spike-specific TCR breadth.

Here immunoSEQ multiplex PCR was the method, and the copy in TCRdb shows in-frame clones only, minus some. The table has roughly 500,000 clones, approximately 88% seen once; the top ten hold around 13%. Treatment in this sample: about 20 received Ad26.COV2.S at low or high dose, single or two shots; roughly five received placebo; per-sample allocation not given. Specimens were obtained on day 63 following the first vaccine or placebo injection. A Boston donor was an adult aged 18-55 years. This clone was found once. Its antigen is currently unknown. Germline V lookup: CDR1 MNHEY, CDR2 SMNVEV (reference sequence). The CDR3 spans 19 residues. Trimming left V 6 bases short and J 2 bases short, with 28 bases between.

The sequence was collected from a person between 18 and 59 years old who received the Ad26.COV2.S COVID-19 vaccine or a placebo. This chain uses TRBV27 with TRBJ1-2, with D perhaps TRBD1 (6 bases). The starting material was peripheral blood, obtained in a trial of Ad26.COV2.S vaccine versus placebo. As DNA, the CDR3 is TGTGCCAGCAGCCCGGGGGCTCACCTCAGACCCCTCCGCAACTATGGCTACACCTTC. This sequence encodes CASSPGAHLRPLRNYGYTF.